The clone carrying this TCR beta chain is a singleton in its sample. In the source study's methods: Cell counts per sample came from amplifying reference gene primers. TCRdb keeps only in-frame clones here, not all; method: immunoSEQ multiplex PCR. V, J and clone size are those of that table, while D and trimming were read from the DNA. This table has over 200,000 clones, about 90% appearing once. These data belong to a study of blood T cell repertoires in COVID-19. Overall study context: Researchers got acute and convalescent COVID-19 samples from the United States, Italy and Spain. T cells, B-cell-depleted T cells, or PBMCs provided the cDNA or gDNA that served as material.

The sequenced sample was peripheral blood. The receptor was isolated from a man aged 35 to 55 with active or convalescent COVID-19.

CDR3 loop: CASSLGQGAYRAYEQYF. The CDR3 nucleotides are TGTGCCAGCAGCCTGGGACAGGGGGCATACAGAGCCTACGAGCAGTACTTC. The rearrangement joins TRBV11-2 to TRBJ2-7; 12 positions match TRBD1. The CDR3 is made up of 17 amino acids. Germline assignment: CDR1 SGHAT and CDR2 FQNNGV. Unmatched junction bases numbered 10, after V lost 5 bases and J lost 2 bases.